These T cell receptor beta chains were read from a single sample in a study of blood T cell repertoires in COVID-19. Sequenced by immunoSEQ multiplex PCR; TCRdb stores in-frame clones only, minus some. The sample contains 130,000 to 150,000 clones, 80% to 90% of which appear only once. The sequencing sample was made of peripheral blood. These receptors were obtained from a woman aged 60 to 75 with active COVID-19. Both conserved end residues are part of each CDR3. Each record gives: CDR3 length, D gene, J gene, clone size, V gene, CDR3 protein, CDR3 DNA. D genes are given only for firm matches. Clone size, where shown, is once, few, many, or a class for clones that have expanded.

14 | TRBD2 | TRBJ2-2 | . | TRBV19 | CASSAGVPLGELFF | TGTGCCAGTAGTGCGGGAGTTCCGTTGGGGGAGCTGTTTTTT
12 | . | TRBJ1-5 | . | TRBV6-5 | CASRGVLQPQHF | TGTGCCAGCAGAGGGGTGTTACAGCCCCAGCATTTT
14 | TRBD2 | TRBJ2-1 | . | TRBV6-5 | CASSPGLAGDNEFF | TGTGCCAGCAGCCCGGGACTAGCGGGAGATAATGAGTTCTTC
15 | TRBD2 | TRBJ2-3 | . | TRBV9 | CASSVGTSATDTQYF | TGTGCCAGCAGCGTAGGGACTAGCGCCACAGATACGCAGTATTTT
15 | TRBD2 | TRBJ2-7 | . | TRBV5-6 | CASSAGGSKVYEQYF | TGTGCCAGCAGCGCCGGGGGGTCTAAAGTCTACGAGCAGTACTTC
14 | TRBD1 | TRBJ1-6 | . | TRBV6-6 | CASSPGQDNSPLHF | TGTGCCAGCAGTCCCGGACAGGATAATTCACCCCTCCACTTT
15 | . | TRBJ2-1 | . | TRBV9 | CASSDDRVQYNEQFF | TGTGCCAGCAGCGATGACAGAGTTCAATACAATGAGCAGTTCTTC
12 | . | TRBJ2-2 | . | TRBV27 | CASSPNTGELFF | TGTGCCAGCAGTCCAAACACCGGGGAGCTGTTTTTT
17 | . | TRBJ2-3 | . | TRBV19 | CASNRGLGPASTDTQYF | TGTGCCAGTAATAGGGGGTTGGGACCCGCTAGCACAGATACGCAGTATTTT
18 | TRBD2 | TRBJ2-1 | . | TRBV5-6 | CASSLLAGIPFVNNEQFF | TGTGCCAGCAGCTTACTAGCGGGAATCCCGTTCGTCAACAATGAGCAGTTCTTC
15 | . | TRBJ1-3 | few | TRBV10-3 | CAISGQEDSGNTIYF | TGTGCCATCAGTGGGCAGGAGGACTCTGGAAACACCATATATTTT
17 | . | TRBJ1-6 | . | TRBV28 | CASSSLQESSYNSPLHF | TGTGCCAGCAGTTCTCTACAGGAAAGCTCCTATAATTCACCCCTCCACTTT
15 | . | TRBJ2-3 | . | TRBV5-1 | CASSFVGGSTDTQYF | TGCGCCAGCAGCTTCGTGGGAGGAAGCACAGATACGCAGTATTTT
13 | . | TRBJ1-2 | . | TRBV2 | CASSESAGYGYTF | TGTGCCAGCAGTGAATCAGCGGGCTATGGCTACACCTTC
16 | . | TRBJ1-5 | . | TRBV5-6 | CASSLAGGQSNQPQHF | TGTGCCAGCAGCTTGGCCGGCGGGCAGAGCAATCAGCCCCAGCATTTT
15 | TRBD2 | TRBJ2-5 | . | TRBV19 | CASKVGLAVQETQYF | TGTGCCAGTAAGGTCGGGCTAGCGGTCCAAGAGACCCAGTACTTC
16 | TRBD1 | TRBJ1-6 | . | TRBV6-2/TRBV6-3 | CASSWTGPSENSPLHF | TGTGCCAGCAGCTGGACAGGACCATCGGAGAATTCACCCCTCCACTTT